Listed here is a single TCR beta chain. The antigen is not known. Assay: immunoSEQ multiplex PCR; the TCRdb copy retains only in-frame clones and omits some. The sample records 9,000 to 10,000 clones, 90% to 95% being singletons. The record originates from a study of graft-versus-host responses after intestinal transplantation. Across the study: All recipients were given anti-thymocyte globulin induction, and tacrolimus and steroids were then administered for roughly three years. Study results and caveats: Early after transplant, HvG declines were associated with peak levels of circulating GvH clones.

Per the germline V gene, CDR1 is ENHRY and CDR2 is SYGVKD. This CDR3 has 15 residues. The ends lost 4 bases at V and 4 bases at J; junction bases unmatched: 4. The sample consisted of PBMCs, taken 8 days after intestinal transplant. The chain carries TRBV10-3 and TRBJ2-5, with 12 bases lining up with TRBD2. The sequence was collected from a human patient who received an intestinal transplant, so some T cells may come from the graft donor. CDR3 coding DNA: TGTGCCATCAGTGCCGGGACTAGCGGGTTAGAGACCCAGTACTTC. As protein: CAISAGTSGLETQYF.